The 11 T cell receptor beta chains given below trace back to one sample, sequenced in a study of PD-1 and CTLA-4 blockade in melanoma (dated by TCRdb to the early 2020s). The library was generated by the immunoSEQ multiplex PCR assay. What TCRdb holds here is the immuneACCESS table cut down to in-frame rearrangements. Part of the clones is not present; checked against another copy, under half of the missing clones reflect an unresolved V gene, and the others are unexplained. This sample gives about 18,000 clones in total; roughly 73% of them show up just once. The top ten hold 15% to 20% of the sample. The specimen comprised CD8+ T cells from peripheral blood, sampled before anti-PD-1 treatment. Every receptor here comes from a human donor with melanoma.

This clone was seen a single time. The chain has TRBV6-5 and TRBJ2-2, with TRBD1 as a possible D gene (5 bases). CDR1 is MNHEY, CDR2 SVGAGI, per germline. V was pared by 7 bases and J by 7 bases, with 13 bases between. This CDR3 is 13 amino acids long. The CDR3 DNA reads TGTGCCAGCACCTACCAGGGTAGCGGGGAGCTGTTTTTT. It translates to CASTYQGSGELFF.

This chain joins TRBV19 and TRBJ1-3; possibly TRBD1 for D (6 bases). Looked up from germline, CDR1 is LNHDA and CDR2 is SQIVND (reference sequence). The CDR3 extends over 16 amino acids. Deletions cut 4 bases from V and 0 bases from J, with 13 bases between. Here the CDR3 reads CASSTRGQSSGNTIYF. The DNA of the CDR3 is TGTGCCAGTAGTACTCGGGGGCAAAGCTCTGGAAACACCATATATTTT. The full variable domain, with the rest looked up from reference TRBV19 and TRBJ1-3, is DGGITQSPKYLFRKEGQNVTLSCEQNLNHDAMYWYRQDPGQGLRLIYYSQIVNDFQKGDIAEGYSVSREKKESFPLTVTSAQKNPTAFYLCASSTRGQSSGNTIYFGEGSWLTVV.

The genes are TRBV4-2 and TRBJ1-3, with a tentative D call TRBD1 (5 bases). The ends were cut back, 0 bases at V and 2 bases at J, with 8 bases in the middle. Germline V gives CDR1 LGHNA, CDR2 YNFKEQ. The CDR3 is 15 amino acids. The CDR3, as DNA: TGTGCCAGCAGCCAAGAAGAGGGGACTGGAAACACCATATATTTT. Protein sequence: CASSQEEGTGNTIYF.

V is TRBV6-5 and J is TRBJ2-1; 9 bases agree with TRBD2. Trimming cost V 2 bases and J 8 bases; bases outside gene matches: 10. The germline CDR1 and CDR2 sequences are MNHEY and SVGAGI. CDR3 length equals 16 residues. Written as DNA, the CDR3 is TGTGCCAGCAGTTACCTGGCGGGAGGGCCGGGCCATGAGCAGTTCTTC. Encoded protein: CASSYLAGGPGHEQFF.

The chain uses TRBV5-1 and TRBJ2-1, with 8 bases identical to TRBD1. V gave up 4 bases and J gave up 3 bases; unmatched junction bases: 3. This CDR3 is built from 14 residues. The V gene's germline CDR1 is SGHRS and CDR2 YFSETQ. The CDR3 region has the DNA TGCGCCAGCAGCCTCAGGGGGCTCTACAATGAGCAGTTCTTC. Protein: CASSLRGLYNEQFF.

This clone appeared once. V is TRBV6-6 and J is TRBJ2-5, with TRBD2 matching over 7 bases. The CDR3 totals 14 residues. Germline CDR1 MNHNY, CDR2 SVGAGI (reference sequence). V lost 5 bases and J lost 3; bases outside the gene matches: 6. This CDR3 reads CASSPRGGEETQYF. CDR3 DNA: TGTGCCAGCAGTCCCCGGGGAGGGGAAGAGACCCAGTACTTC.

The chain recombines TRBV27 with TRBJ1-1; D ambiguous. Germline V lookup: CDR1 MNHEY, CDR2 SMNVEV (reference sequence). The CDR3 consists of 16 residues. With 6 bases removed from V and 1 base from J, the gap between germline ends came to 18 bases. The CDR3 loop reads CASSFFPSSGNTEAFF. CDR3 DNA: TGTGCCAGCAGCTTTTTCCCCTCTTCCGGGAACACTGAAGCTTTCTTT.

The chain links TRBV29-1 to TRBJ2-2; possibly TRBD1 for D (5 bases). The CDR3 length is 14 residues. The germline gives CDR1 SQVTM, CDR2 ANQGSEA. V lost 6 bases and J lost 1, with 12 bases in between. CDR3 sequence: CSVPRGQNTGELFF. The CDR3 bases are TGCAGCGTCCCCAGAGGACAGAACACCGGGGAGCTGTTTTTT.

This chain joins TRBV10-3 and TRBJ2-7, with 11 bases matching TRBD2. Germline loops: CDR1 ENHRY, CDR2 SYGVKD. V dropped 0 bases and J dropped 4; count of bases not matched to a gene: 2. This CDR3 is built from 15 residues. The CDR3 region is CAISESLAGVYEQYF. CDR3 bases: TGTGCCATCAGTGAGTCACTAGCGGGAGTATACGAGCAGTACTTC.

V and J are TRBV27 and TRBJ2-2, with 7 bases fitting TRBD1. Germline V gene lookup returns CDR1 MNHEY and CDR2 SMNVEV (reference sequence). The V segment lost 7 bases and the J segment 7 bases; nucleotides outside the gene matches: 9. The CDR3 spans 14 residues. CDR3 in amino acids: CASTLRGPNGELFF. As DNA, the CDR3 is TGTGCCAGCACCTTAAGGGGGCCAAACGGGGAGCTGTTTTTT.

The V call is TRBV4-1, the J call TRBJ1-1; 8 bases fit TRBD1. The V gene's germline CDR1 is MGHRA and CDR2 YSYEKL. This CDR3 is 15 amino acids long. The V segment lost 1 base and the J segment 8 bases; nucleotides outside the gene matches: 9. This CDR3 is CASSQVRQGALEAFF. DNA for the CDR3: TGCGCCAGCAGCCAAGTAAGGCAGGGGGCCCTGGAAGCTTTCTTT.